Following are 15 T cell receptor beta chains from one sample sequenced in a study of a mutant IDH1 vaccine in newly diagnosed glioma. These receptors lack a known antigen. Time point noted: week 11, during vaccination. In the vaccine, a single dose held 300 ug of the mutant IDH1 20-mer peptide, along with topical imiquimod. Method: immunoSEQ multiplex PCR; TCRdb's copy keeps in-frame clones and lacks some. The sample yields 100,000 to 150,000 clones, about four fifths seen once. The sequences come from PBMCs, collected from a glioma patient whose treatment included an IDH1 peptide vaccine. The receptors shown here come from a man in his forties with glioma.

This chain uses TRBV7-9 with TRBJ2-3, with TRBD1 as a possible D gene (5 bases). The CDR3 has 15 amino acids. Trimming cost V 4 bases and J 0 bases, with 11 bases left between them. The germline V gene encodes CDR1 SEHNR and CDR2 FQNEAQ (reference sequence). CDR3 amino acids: CASSSSGISTDTQYF. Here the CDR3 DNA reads TGTGCCAGCAGCTCCTCAGGGATAAGCACAGATACGCAGTATTTT.

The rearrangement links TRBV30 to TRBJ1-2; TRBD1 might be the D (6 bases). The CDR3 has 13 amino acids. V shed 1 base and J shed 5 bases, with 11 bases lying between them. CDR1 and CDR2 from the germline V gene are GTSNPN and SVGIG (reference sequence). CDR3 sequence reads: CAWSGLGGYGYTF. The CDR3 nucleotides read TGTGCCTGGAGTGGTCTAGGGGGGTATGGCTACACCTTC.

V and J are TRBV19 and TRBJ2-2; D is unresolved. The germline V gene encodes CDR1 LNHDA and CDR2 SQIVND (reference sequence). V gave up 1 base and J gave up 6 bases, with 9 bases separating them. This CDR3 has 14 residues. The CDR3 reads CASSIARSAGELFF. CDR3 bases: TGTGCCAGTAGTATAGCGCGGAGCGCCGGGGAGCTGTTTTTT.

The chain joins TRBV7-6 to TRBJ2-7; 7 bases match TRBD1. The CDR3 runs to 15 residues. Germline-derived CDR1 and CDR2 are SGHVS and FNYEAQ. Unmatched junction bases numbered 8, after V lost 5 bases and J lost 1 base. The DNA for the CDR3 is TGTGCCAGCAGCCCACGGGACAGCCCATCCTACGAGCAGTACTTC. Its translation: CASSPRDSPSYEQYF.

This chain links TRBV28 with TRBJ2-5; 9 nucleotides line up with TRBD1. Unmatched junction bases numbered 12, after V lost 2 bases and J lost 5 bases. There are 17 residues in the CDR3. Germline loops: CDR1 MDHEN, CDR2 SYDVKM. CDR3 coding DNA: TGTGCCAGCAGTTTACCGCGGACAGGGGAGGATAGGGAGACCCAGTACTTC. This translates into CASSLPRTGEDRETQYF.

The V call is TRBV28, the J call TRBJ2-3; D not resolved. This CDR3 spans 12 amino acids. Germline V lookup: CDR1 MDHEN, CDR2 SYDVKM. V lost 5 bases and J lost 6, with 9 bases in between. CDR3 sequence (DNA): TGTGCCAGCAGTACCCAGTTGGATACGCAGTATTTT. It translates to CASSTQLDTQYF.

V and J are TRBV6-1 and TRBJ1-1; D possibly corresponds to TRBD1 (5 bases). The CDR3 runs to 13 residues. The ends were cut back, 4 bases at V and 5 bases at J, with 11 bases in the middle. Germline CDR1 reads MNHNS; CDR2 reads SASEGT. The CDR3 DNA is TGTGCCAGCAGTGCTACCAGGGAGACTGAAGCTTTCTTT. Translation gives CASSATRETEAFF.

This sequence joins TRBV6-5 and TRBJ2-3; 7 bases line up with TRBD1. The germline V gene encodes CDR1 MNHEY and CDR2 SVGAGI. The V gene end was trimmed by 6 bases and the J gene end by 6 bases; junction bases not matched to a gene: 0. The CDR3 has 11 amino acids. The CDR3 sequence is CASSRGDTQYF. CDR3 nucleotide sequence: TGTGCCAGCAGCAGGGGGGATACGCAGTATTTT.

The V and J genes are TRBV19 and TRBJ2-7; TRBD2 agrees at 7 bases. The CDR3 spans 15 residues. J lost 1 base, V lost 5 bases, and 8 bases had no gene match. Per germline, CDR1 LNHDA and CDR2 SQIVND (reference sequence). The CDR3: CASSGRDYRSYEQYF. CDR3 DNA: TGTGCCAGTAGTGGCCGGGACTACCGTTCCTACGAGCAGTACTTC. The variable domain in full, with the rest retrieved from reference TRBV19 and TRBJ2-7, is DGGITQSPKYLFRKEGQNVTLSCEQNLNHDAMYWYRQDPGQGLRLIYYSQIVNDFQKGDIAEGYSVSREKKESFPLTVTSAQKNPTAFYLCASSGRDYRSYEQYFGPGTRLTVT.

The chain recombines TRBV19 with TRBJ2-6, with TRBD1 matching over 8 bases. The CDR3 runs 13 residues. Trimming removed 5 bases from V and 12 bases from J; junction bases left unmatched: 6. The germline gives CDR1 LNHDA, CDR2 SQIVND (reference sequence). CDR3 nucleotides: TGTGCCAGTAGTCGGGACAGGCTTTCCGTCCTGACTTTC. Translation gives CASSRDRLSVLTF. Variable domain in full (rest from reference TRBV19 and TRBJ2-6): DGGITQSPKYLFRKEGQNVTLSCEQNLNHDAMYWYRQDPGQGLRLIYYSQIVNDFQKGDIAEGYSVSREKKESFPLTVTSAQKNPTAFYLCASSRDRLSVLTFGAGSRLTVL.

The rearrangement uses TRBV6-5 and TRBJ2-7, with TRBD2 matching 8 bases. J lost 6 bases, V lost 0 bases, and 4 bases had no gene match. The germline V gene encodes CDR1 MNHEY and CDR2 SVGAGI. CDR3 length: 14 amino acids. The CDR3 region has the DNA TGTGCCAGCAGTTACTCGCCTAGCGGGTTCGAGCAGTACTTC. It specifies CASSYSPSGFEQYF.

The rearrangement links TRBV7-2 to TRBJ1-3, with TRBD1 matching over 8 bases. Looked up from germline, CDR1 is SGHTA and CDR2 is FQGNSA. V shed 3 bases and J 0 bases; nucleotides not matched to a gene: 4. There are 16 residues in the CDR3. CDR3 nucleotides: TGTGCCAGCAGCTTCCGGACAGGGTCCTCTGGAAACACCATATATTTT. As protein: CASSFRTGSSGNTIYF.

Written as DNA, the CDR3 is TGTGCCAGCAGCTTTGATAGCAATCAGCCCCAGCATTTT. Its translation: CASSFDSNQPQHF. V gene TRBV11-1 combines with J gene TRBJ1-5; D unresolved. Trimming removed 3 bases at V and 0 bases at J, with 3 bases between. CDR1 and CDR2 (germline): SGHAT, FQDESV (reference sequence). The CDR3 has 13 residues.

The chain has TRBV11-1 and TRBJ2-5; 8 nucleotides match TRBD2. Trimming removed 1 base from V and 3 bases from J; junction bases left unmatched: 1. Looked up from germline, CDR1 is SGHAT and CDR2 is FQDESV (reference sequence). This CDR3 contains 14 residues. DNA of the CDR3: TGTGCCAGCAGCTTAGGAGCGGGGGAAGAGACCCAGTACTTC. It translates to CASSLGAGEETQYF.

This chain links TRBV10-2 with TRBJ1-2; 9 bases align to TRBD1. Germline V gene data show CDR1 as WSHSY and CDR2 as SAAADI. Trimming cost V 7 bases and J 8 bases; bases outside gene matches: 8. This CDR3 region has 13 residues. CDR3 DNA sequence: TGCGCCAGCACCCGGGGACAGGGCGTCGGCTACACCTTC. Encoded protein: CASTRGQGVGYTF.